In this sample, the clone carrying this T cell receptor beta chain turned up once. This sample is part of a study of long-term antiretroviral therapy in people with HIV. In germline, CDR1 is GTSNPN, CDR2 SVGIG (reference sequence). The CDR3 is 10 residues long. V gave up 8 bases and J gave up 7 bases, with 11 bases separating them. Running of the v3.0 immunoSEQ assay took place at survey level. The repertoire was sequenced with immunoSEQ multiplex PCR; TCRdb's copy has only in-frame clones and lacks some. Among fewer than 10,000 clones listed, roughly 87% were seen once. The source material was unsorted PBMCs, sampled 0.1 years after starting antiretroviral therapy. This chain uses TRBV30 with TRBJ1-1; D gene unclear. This TCR was sampled from a man in his forties or fifties with HIV. CDR3 region: CAVVGSEAFF. CDR3 coding DNA: TGTGCCGTAGTAGGCAGTGAAGCTTTCTTT.